The 32 T cell receptor beta chains below all came from one sample that was sequenced in a study of post-analysis software for immune sequencing data. General study points: Five TRBV segments, TRBV5-6, TRBV5-1 and TRBV20-1 among them, were found more frequent in patients than controls.

TCR beta libraries were prepared from cDNA with unique molecular identifiers. TCRdb reprocessed the PCR reads with MiXCR, giving one entry per CDR3 protein. Among more than 350,000 distinct CDR3 sequences listed, 35% to 45% were seen once. For these receptors, no antigen is known. The sample comprised blood. These TCRs come from a girl aged 2 to 9 with multiple sclerosis.

The V call is TRBV7-9, the J call TRBJ2-1; D possibly corresponds to TRBD1 (6 bases). The V end lost 1 base, the J end lost 6 bases, and 16 bases lay between the germline ends. CDR1 is SEHNR and CDR2 is FQNEAQ in the germline V gene (reference sequence). CDR3 size: 16 residues. In DNA, the CDR3 is TGTGCCAGCAGCTTAGGATTGGGGGCGGGTGGCAATGAGCAGTTCTTC. Translated: CASSLGLGAGGNEQFF.

This clonotype came up a few times. This chain links TRBV14 with TRBJ2-4; 7 bases match TRBD2. Germline values: CDR1 SGHDN, CDR2 FVKESK. This CDR3 region has 13 residues. The trim removed 2 bases at V and 13 bases at J, leaving 8 bases unmatched. The CDR3 DNA is TGTGCCAGCAGCCAAAGACTTGCGGGGGAGCAGTACTTC. This translates into CASSQRLAGEQYF.

This clonotype has just a few counts. The J gene is TRBJ2-3, the V gene TRBV29-1; weak D call: TRBD2 (5 bases). Per the germline V gene, CDR1 is SQVTM and CDR2 is ANQGSEA. This CDR3 comprises 14 residues. V lost 5 bases, J lost 6 bases, and 18 bases lay in between. Written as DNA, the CDR3 is TGCAGCGTTAAAGGACTTCGTGGATCGGATACGCAGTATTTT. Translated: CSVKGLRGSDTQYF.

This sequence joins TRBV5-6 and TRBJ2-7; 7 bases match TRBD1. V shed 3 bases, J shed 4 bases, and the junction held 10 bases outside the gene matches. The CDR3 contains 15 residues. Germline V gene sequence: CDR1 SGHDT, CDR2 YYEEEE. In DNA form, the CDR3 reads TGTGCCAGCAGCTCGATCCGGGACAGCTTTTACGAGCAGTACTTC. Translated: CASSSIRDSFYEQYF.

The V and J genes are TRBV29-1 and TRBJ2-5; D is uncertain. Trimming removed 1 base from V and 4 bases from J, with 4 bases in between. The V gene's germline CDR1 is SQVTM and CDR2 ANQGSEA. The CDR3 runs to 11 residues. The DNA for the CDR3 is TGCAGCGTTGAAGTATTAGAGACCCAGTACTTC. As protein: CSVEVLETQYF.

The rearrangement joins TRBV20-1 to TRBJ2-7; 7 bases agree with TRBD1. Germline CDR1 is DFQATT and CDR2 is SNEGSKA (reference sequence). V shed 0 bases and J 6 bases; nucleotides not matched to a gene: 5. The CDR3 sequence is 13 residues long. The CDR3: CSARETGYSEQYF. The CDR3 region has the DNA TGCAGTGCTAGAGAGACAGGGTACAGCGAGCAGTACTTC.

This clonotype was counted only a few times. The genes are TRBV4-1 and TRBJ2-7; the match to TRBD1 covers 7 bases. Trimming took 1 base from V and 0 from J; bases not matched to a gene: 6. The CDR3 has 16 amino acids. Germline V gives CDR1 MGHRA, CDR2 YSYEKL. CDR3 region: CASSQGIQGPSYEQYF. The CDR3 DNA reads TGCGCCAGCAGCCAAGGTATACAGGGGCCCTCCTACGAGCAGTACTTC.

The CDR3 DNA reads TGTGCCAGCAGCTTAGGGGACGGCCTCGGGGAGACCCAGTACTTC. Translation: CASSLGDGLGETQYF. The chain carries TRBV7-2 and TRBJ2-7; D may match TRBD1 or TRBD2 (5 bases each). Near its end, the DNA agrees better with TRBJ2-5, so the J call may be wrong. The CDR3 runs 15 residues. CDR1 and CDR2 from the germline V gene are SGHTA and FQGNSA.

The chain combines TRBV6-1 with TRBJ2-3, with D uncertain. The germline V gene encodes CDR1 MNHNS and CDR2 SASEGT. V lost 2 bases and J 3 bases, leaving 15 bases between the germline ends. The length of the CDR3 is 16 residues. CDR3 nucleotides: TGTGCCAGCAGTGAACGGAATTTCGGTCTGACAGATACGCAGTATTTT. This encodes CASSERNFGLTDTQYF.

This chain joins TRBV6-5 and TRBJ2-4; the D gene could be TRBD1 or TRBD2 (6 bases each). Trimming took 4 bases from V and 0 from J, leaving 19 bases between them. Germline V gene sequence: CDR1 MNHEY, CDR2 SVGAGI. This CDR3 is built from 18 residues. As DNA, the CDR3 is TGTGCCAGCAGTTGGGGGGCGCGGGGCACCTCAGCCAAAAACATTCAGTACTTC. Protein: CASSWGARGTSAKNIQYF.

This clonotype was counted a few times. The V call is TRBV20-1, the J call TRBJ2-5; 7 nucleotides align to TRBD2. CDR3 length equals 15 residues. V was pared by 7 bases and J by 2 bases, with 13 bases of the junction left unmatched. Looked up from germline, CDR1 is DFQATT and CDR2 is SNEGSKA (reference sequence). This CDR3 reads CSVLLTRTSQETQYF. CDR3 nucleotides: TGCAGTGTCCTATTAACTCGGACTAGTCAAGAGACCCAGTACTTC.

This clonotype was seen more than once but under ten times. V is TRBV6-5 and J is TRBJ2-7; D gene uncertain. The CDR3 totals 14 residues. CDR1 is MNHEY, CDR2 SVGAGI, per germline. V was pared by 0 bases and J by 3 bases, with 9 bases between. The CDR3 is CASSYSIDFYEQYF. The DNA for the CDR3 is TGTGCCAGCAGTTACTCGATTGATTTCTACGAGCAGTACTTC.

This chain connects TRBV30 to TRBJ2-3, with 11 bases that match TRBD2. The CDR3 runs to 15 residues. Germline loops: CDR1 GTSNPN, CDR2 SVGIG (reference sequence). J gave up 8 bases and V 4 bases, and 11 bases lay outside the gene matches. Here the CDR3 reads CAWKLVSGGAGTQYF. Here the CDR3 DNA reads TGTGCCTGGAAACTGGTTAGCGGGGGGGCAGGTACGCAGTATTTT.

This rearrangement joins TRBV12-3 or TRBV12-4 to TRBJ1-1; 8 bases align to TRBD1. The CDR3 spans 14 residues. V was clipped by 6 bases and J by 6 bases; unmatched bases: 9. CDR3 coding DNA: TGTGCCAGCAGCCTTGCGGACAGGGTGGCTGAAGCTTTCTTT. This gives the protein CASSLADRVAEAFF.

This clonotype was counted many times. V usage is TRBV5-1 and J usage is TRBJ2-7, with D unclear. Germline loops: CDR1 SGHRS, CDR2 YFSETQ. The CDR3 has 13 residues. V shed 0 bases and J shed 0 bases, with 4 bases lying between them. For the CDR3, the DNA is TGCGCCAGCAGCTTGGGGAGCTCCTACGAGCAGTACTTC. This translates into CASSLGSSYEQYF.

The gene calls are TRBV20-1 and TRBJ2-7; D may be TRBD1 (6 bases). V lost 6 bases to trimming and J lost 0 bases, with 21 bases between them. The CDR3 runs 16 residues. CDR1 DFQATT and CDR2 SNEGSKA come from the germline V gene (reference sequence). CDR3 coding DNA: TGCAGTGCCAGCGACCCCAGGGGTCCTAACTCCTACGAGCAGTACTTC. It is translated as CSASDPRGPNSYEQYF.

This chain connects TRBV6-5 to TRBJ2-7, with D perhaps TRBD1 (5 bases). The CDR3 runs to 14 residues. Germline lookup yields CDR1 MNHEY and CDR2 SVGAGI. Deletions cut 3 bases from V and 2 bases from J, with 11 bases between. CDR3 sequence reads: CASSYAQGTYEQYF. For the CDR3, the DNA is TGTGCCAGCAGTTATGCGCAGGGTACCTACGAGCAGTACTTC.

J is TRBJ2-3 and V is TRBV29-1; D possibly uses TRBD1 or TRBD2 (5 bases each). Germline-derived CDR1 and CDR2 are SQVTM and ANQGSEA. Trimming cost V 7 bases and J 2 bases, with 13 bases left between them. The CDR3 sequence is 13 residues long. The DNA of the CDR3 is TGCAGCGCCGGGACCGGACTCACAGATACGCAGTATTTT. This translates into CSAGTGLTDTQYF.

The rearrangement joins TRBV29-1 to TRBJ2-1, with a possible D match to TRBD2 (6 bases). The ends were cut back, 5 bases at V and 6 bases at J, with 11 bases in the middle. CDR3 length: 12 amino acids. Germline V CDR1 and CDR2: SQVTM, ANQGSEA. The CDR3 sequence is CSVRRERNEQFF. The CDR3 coding sequence is TGCAGCGTTAGACGGGAGCGCAATGAGCAGTTCTTC.

Worth noting for this clonotype: Germline is not matched at one junction end, which may reflect a read error. The V and J genes are TRBV5-6 and TRBJ2-7; 7 positions agree with TRBD1. There are 14 residues in the CDR3. The germline CDR1 and CDR2 sequences are SGHDT and YYEEEE. The CDR3 reads CASSLGTGRYERYF. The CDR3 region has the DNA TGTGCCAGCAGCTTGGGGACAGGACGGTACGAGCGGTACTTC. Drawing the rest from reference TRBV5-6 and TRBJ2-7, the complete variable domain is DAGVTQSPTHLIKTRGQQVTLRCSPKSGHDTVSWYQQALGQGPQFIFQYYEEEERQRGNFPDRFSGHQFPNYSSELNVNALLLGDSALYLCASSLGTGRYERYFGPGTRLTVT.

This clonotype turned up a few times. The rearrangement uses TRBV9 and TRBJ2-1, with 7 bases matching TRBD2. Trimming at V came to 1 base and at J to 4 bases, leaving 5 bases not matched to a gene. Looked up from germline, CDR1 is SGDLS and CDR2 is YYNGEE. The CDR3 runs 15 residues. The CDR3 sequence is CASSVSGEGYNEQFF. CDR3 in DNA: TGTGCCAGCAGCGTATCGGGGGAGGGATACAATGAGCAGTTCTTC.

The genes are TRBV6-4 and TRBJ1-2; 8 nucleotides match TRBD1. The V gene's germline CDR1 is MRHNA and CDR2 SNTAGT. The CDR3 spans 15 residues. V was pared by 2 bases and J by 7 bases, with 9 bases of the junction left unmatched. This CDR3 reads CASSDLGQGIRGYTF. In DNA, the CDR3 is TGTGCCAGCAGTGACCTAGGACAGGGAATTCGTGGCTACACCTTC.

The V call is TRBV12-3 or TRBV12-4, the J call TRBJ2-5; D gene ambiguous. The DNA end favors TRBJ2-1, so the J call may be wrong. The CDR3 covers 13 residues. The chain's CDR3 is CASSLTYQETQFF. In DNA, the CDR3 is TGTGCCAGCAGTTTGACGTACCAAGAGACCCAGTTCTTC.

This sequence joins TRBV20-1 and TRBJ2-1, with 11 nucleotides matching TRBD1. J was trimmed by 6 bases and V by 5 bases; bases with no gene match: 3. The CDR3 consists of 13 residues. Germline V lookup: CDR1 DFQATT, CDR2 SNEGSKA (reference sequence). CDR3 sequence: CSALGQGANEQFF. The CDR3 coding sequence is TGCAGTGCTCTAGGACAGGGGGCCAATGAGCAGTTCTTC.

This clonotype was seen a handful of times. The rearrangement joins TRBV5-1 to TRBJ1-6, with a weak D call TRBD1 (5 bases). The V gene's germline CDR1 is SGHRS and CDR2 YFSETQ. The CDR3 has 15 amino acids. The ends were cut back, 0 bases at V and 7 bases at J, with 11 bases in the middle. The CDR3, as DNA: TGCGCCAGCAGCTTGGAGGCGGGGGAAAATTCACCCCTCCACTTT. As protein: CASSLEAGENSPLHF.

The V call is TRBV12-3 or TRBV12-4, the J call TRBJ2-7; 11 nucleotides agree with TRBD1. The length of the CDR3 is 14 residues. V was clipped by 5 bases and J by 9 bases; unmatched bases: 9. CDR3 loop: CASSPQGQGVGQYF. CDR3 in DNA: TGTGCCAGCAGTCCCCAGGGACAGGGGGTTGGGCAGTACTTC.

This clonotype was recorded a few times. This chain uses TRBV20-1 with TRBJ2-1; D uncertain. The CDR3 contains 14 residues. Germline V gene lookup returns CDR1 DFQATT and CDR2 SNEGSKA (reference sequence). The ends were cut back, 0 bases at V and 6 bases at J, with 12 bases in the middle. The chain's CDR3 is CSARDSGRVNEQFF. CDR3 coding DNA: TGCAGTGCTAGAGATTCTGGCCGGGTCAATGAGCAGTTCTTC.

In its sample, this clonotype was seen once. The rearrangement links TRBV12-3 or TRBV12-4 to TRBJ1-6; 7 nucleotides line up with TRBD1. V lost 4 bases to trimming and J lost 10 bases; unmatched junction nucleotides: 1. The CDR3 contains 12 residues. The CDR3 nucleotides are TGTGCCAGCAGTTACAGGGGATCACCCCTCCACTTT. It specifies CASSYRGSPLHF.

The chain has TRBV6-2 or TRBV6-3 and TRBJ2-7; D is possibly TRBD1 (6 bases). The CDR3 contains 16 residues. The V end lost 2 bases, the J end lost 5 bases, and 19 bases lay between the germline ends. Per the germline V gene, CDR1 is MNHEY and CDR2 is SVGEGT. The CDR3 DNA follows: TGTGCCAGCAGTTACCCCCGACAGGCCCTGAAAGACGAGCAGTACTTC. Its translation is CASSYPRQALKDEQYF.

The chain joins TRBV28 to TRBJ1-6; possible D gene TRBD1, 5 bases. The CDR3 is made up of 15 amino acids. V was trimmed by 11 bases and J by 7 bases, leaving 21 bases between them. The germline gives CDR1 MDHEN, CDR2 SYDVKM. The CDR3: CASEGGVLGNSPLHF. The CDR3 DNA follows: TGTGCCTCAGAGGGAGGGGTCTTGGGGAATTCACCCCTCCACTTT.

The chain recombines TRBV13 with TRBJ1-2; 7 nucleotides line up with TRBD1. J gave up 5 bases and V 5 bases, and 5 bases lay outside the gene matches. This CDR3 contains 13 residues. Per the germline V gene, CDR1 is PRHDT and CDR2 is FYEKMQ (reference sequence). The CDR3 sequence is CASSHRGRYGYTF. Here the CDR3 DNA reads TGTGCCAGCAGCCACAGGGGTCGGTATGGCTACACCTTC.

The V gene is TRBV6-5, the J gene TRBJ2-7, with D maybe TRBD2 (5 bases). The J call is doubtful: the DNA matches TRBJ2-5 better. The CDR3 length is 13 residues. Germline values: CDR1 MNHEY, CDR2 SVGAGI. CDR3 region: CASSSNIRGTQYF. The CDR3 bases are TGTGCCAGCAGTTCCAACATCCGGGGGACCCAGTACTTC.